This TCR beta chain comes out of a study of T cells in Graves' hyperthyroidism and ophthalmopathy. The investigators amplified TCR beta CDR3 regions from RNA transcripts. First-round RT-PCR targeting the TCR CDR3 was performed with the HTBI primer set. TCRdb fed the multiplex PCR reads into MiXCR, producing one record per CDR3 protein. The repertoire holds over 400,000 distinct CDR3 sequences, with 20% to 25% as singletons. The sequence was obtained from a woman in her 70s with Graves' ophthalmopathy. The sample comprised blood.

CDR3 residues: CSAREWGLAVVSYEQYF. CDR3 DNA sequence: TGCAGTGCTAGAGAATGGGGACTAGCAGTCGTTTCCTACGAGCAGTACTTC. This rearrangement joins TRBV20-1 to TRBJ2-7, with 9 bases that match TRBD2. CDR3 length: 17 residues. After removal of 0 bases from V and 1 base from J, the junction contained 10 bases not matched to a gene. Germline V gene sequence: CDR1 DFQATT, CDR2 SNEGSKA (reference sequence).